The rows below give T cell receptor beta chains drawn from one sample of a study of post-analysis software for immune sequencing data. Each CDR3 protein is one row after TCRdb ran MiXCR on the PCR reads. The sample contains roughly 540,000 distinct CDR3 sequences, around 31% of which appear only once. Sequencing was performed on blood. These receptors were obtained from a girl under 18 with multiple sclerosis. The CDR3 runs from the conserved cysteine through the conserved F or W. D genes are given only for firm matches. Clone size, where shown, is once, few, many, or a class for clones that have expanded.

V	J	size	D	DNA	CDR3
TRBV14	TRBJ2-3	-	-	TGTGCCAGCAGCCAAGAGCACAGCGGCCACACAGATACGCAGTATTTT	CASSQEHSGHTDTQYF
TRBV29-1	TRBJ1-4	once	TRBD1	TGCAGCGTTGAAGATCCACAGGGGATAGATGAAAAACTGTTTTTT	CSVEDPQGIDEKLFF
TRBV12-3/TRBV12-4	TRBJ2-3	-	TRBD2	TGTGCCAGCCCCTTTAGGGTAGCGGGGGCCGTTACGCAGTATTTT	CASPFRVAGAVTQYF
TRBV4-1	TRBJ2-2	-	-	TGCGCCAGCAGCCAAGGGGAACGGGGTGTAGGCACCGGGGAGCTGTTTTTT	CASSQGERGVGTGELFF
TRBV6-5	TRBJ1-2	-	-	TGTGCCAGCAGTTCGAAAGACTATGGCTACACCTTC	CASSSKDYGYTF
TRBV7-9	TRBJ2-7	-	-	TGTGCCAGCGGCTTAGGAAGTATAAGGGCCTACGAGCAGTACTTC	CASGLGSIRAYEQYF
TRBV27	TRBJ2-5	-	TRBD1	TGTGCCACCGAGACAGGGGAGCAAGAGACCCAGTACTTC	CATETGEQETQYF
TRBV7-3	TRBJ2-1	-	TRBD2	TGTGCCAGCAGCCCGACTAGCGGGGACTCCTACAATGAGCAGTTCTTC	CASSPTSGDSYNEQFF
TRBV3-1	TRBJ2-5	-	-	TGTGCCAGCAGCCTTCCAGGAGGGGTAGCTGCGGAGACCCAGTACTTC	CASSLPGGVAAETQYF
TRBV12-3/TRBV12-4	TRBJ2-3	-	TRBD1	TGTGCCAGCAGTCAGGGGGTTCCTCTCACAGATACGCAGTATTTT	CASSQGVPLTDTQYF
TRBV29-1	TRBJ2-7	-	-	TGCAGCCGTTATCCACTACGGGACGAACCCTCCTACGAGCAGTACTTC	CSRYPLRDEPSYEQYF
TRBV5-1	TRBJ2-1	-	-	TGCGCCAGCAGCTTGGTCCACTCCAGCTCCTACAATGAGCAGTTCTTC	CASSLVHSSSYNEQFF
TRBV14	TRBJ1-1	-	-	TGTGCCAGCAGCCAAGCAGGGGTGAACACTGAAGCTTTCTTT	CASSQAGVNTEAFF
TRBV20-1	TRBJ2-7	-	TRBD2	TGCAGTGCTAGGACTAGCGGGGGGAACCCCTACGAGCAGTACTTC	CSARTSGGNPYEQYF
TRBV7-2	TRBJ1-2	-	-	TGTGCCAGCAGCACACACAGCTATGGCTACACCTTC	CASSTHSYGYTF
TRBV29-1	TRBJ1-2	many	-	TGCAGCGTTGAAGATCAGGCGGGTAGGAGCGGCTACACCTTC	CSVEDQAGRSGYTF
TRBV7-7	TRBJ2-5	-	-	TGTGCCAGCACCACAGGGGCAGCGGGGACAGGAGAGACCCAGTACTTC	CASTTGAAGTGETQYF
TRBV6-6	TRBJ1-1	-	-	TGTGCCAGCAGCCATAACCAAAACACTGAAGCTTTCTTT	CASSHNQNTEAFF
TRBV15	TRBJ2-2	-	-	TGTGCCATCGGACTTCCCTACACCGGGGAGCTGTTTTTT	CAIGLPYTGELFF
TRBV12-3/TRBV12-4	TRBJ2-6	few	-	TGTGCCAGCAGGGGGTTTGGGGCCAACGTCCTGACTTTC	CASRGFGANVLTF
TRBV10-3	TRBJ1-1	few	-	TGTGCCATCAGTGACCGGAACACTGAAGCTTTCTTT	CAISDRNTEAFF
TRBV20-1	TRBJ2-7	few	TRBD2	TGCAGTGCTAGGGACGGGACTAGCGGGGTAGTGGGTTACGAGCAGTACTTC	CSARDGTSGVVGYEQYF
TRBV12-3/TRBV12-4	TRBJ1-1	-	-	TGTGCCAGCGTAATAAGCCCCGGGGGGCTGGCTGACACTGAAGCTTTCTTT	CASVISPGGLADTEAFF
TRBV20-1	TRBJ2-1	-	TRBD2	TGCAGTGCTATTGGGACTAGCGGGGTCTACAATGAGCAGTTCTTC	CSAIGTSGVYNEQFF
TRBV20-1	TRBJ1-2	many	TRBD1	TGCAGTGCTTCGCGGCAGGGGGTTGGCTACACCTTC	CSASRQGVGYTF
TRBV10-3	TRBJ1-5	few	-	TGTGCCATCAGTGAAAGGGCAGGGGGCAATCAGCCCCAGCATTTT	CAISERAGGNQPQHF
TRBV7-2	TRBJ1-2	-	-	TGTGCCAGCAGCTTTGGGTCCGGCAGTTATGGCTACACCTTC	CASSFGSGSYGYTF
TRBV9	TRBJ1-1	-	-	TGTGCCAGCAAACGGACAGCGCTAAGCACTGAAGCTTTCTTT	CASKRTALSTEAFF
TRBV29-1	TRBJ1-2	few	-	TGCAGCGTTGATGGCACAGGAGGTCATGGCTACACCTTC	CSVDGTGGHGYTF
TRBV6-2/TRBV6-3	TRBJ1-5	-	-	TGTGCCAGCAGTTACGGCACAGTTAGCAATCAGCCCCAGCATTTT	CASSYGTVSNQPQHF
TRBV6-1	TRBJ2-3	-	TRBD2	TGTGCCAGCTCGAGGCGGCTAGCGGGGGCCCGGGGCGCAGATACGCAGTATTTT	CASSRRLAGARGADTQYF
TRBV3-1	TRBJ2-7	few	-	TGTGCCAGCAGCCCACAGCGAGGGTGGGGAAGATACGAGCAGTACTTC	CASSPQRGWGRYEQYF
TRBV13	TRBJ2-7	few	TRBD1	TGTGCCAGCAGCCACGCCGGACAGGGGACCTACGAGCAGTACTTC	CASSHAGQGTYEQYF
TRBV29-1	TRBJ2-3	-	TRBD2	TGCAGCGTTGAGGCGGGGGTGAGCACAGATACGCAGTATTTT	CSVEAGVSTDTQYF
TRBV3-1	TRBJ2-3	few	-	TGTGCCAGCAGCCGCGGGACCCTCACAGATACGCAGTATTTT	CASSRGTLTDTQYF
TRBV5-1	TRBJ1-5	-	-	TGCGCCAGCAGCTTGACGGGGATCAATCAGCCCCAGCATTTT	CASSLTGINQPQHF
TRBV7-3	TRBJ2-1	few	TRBD2	TGTGCCACAGCGCCGGGACTAGGATACAATGAGCAGTTCTTC	CATAPGLGYNEQFF